Sequencing of this TCR beta chain was carried out in a study of RUNX1 and TCR beta rearrangement in T-cell leukemia (TCRdb year 2020). Background on the whole study: The study compared TCR beta rearrangements and CDR3 junctions in 13 T-ALLs carrying mono-allelic acquired RUNX1 mutations versus 11 RUNX1 wildtype T-ALLs. For comparison with results from a Runx1 knockout mouse model, TCR beta rearrangements in human T-ALL were analyzed. An earlier study had established the RUNX1 mutation status of the T-ALL cases. The RUNX1 wildtype T-ALLs were matched for an immature maturation arrest stage, which was defined as lacking cytoplasmic or surface TCR beta protein. Every RUNX1 mutation in the mutated group was heterozygous, with ten to eleven located in the Runt homology domain and a few in the transactivation domain. The multicentric trials were GRAALL-2003 and GRAALL-2005. RUNX1 wildtype T-ALLs were chosen to carry at least incomplete clonal TCR beta rearrangements so that D1 versus D2 segment comparison could be performed. The RUNX1-mutated T-ALLs covered a wider range of maturation arrest stages, including cases that were arrested before TCR beta rearrangement began. TCR rearrangements were assessed by Genescan analysis after EuroClonality multiplex PCR on genomic DNA. Study-level results and caveats: Similar TCR beta J1 cluster usage was observed in RUNX1-mutated and wildtype T-ALLs, and no significant difference was found. Too few clonal rearrangements were available to evaluate TCR beta CDR3 length or D segment truncation in T-ALLs. Among T-ALL clonal rearrangements, TCR beta D1 segment usage was 83% in the RUNX1-mutated group and around 56% in the wildtype group, a difference that was not significant. Clonal TCR beta rearrangements were found in approximately 60% of RUNX1-mutated T-ALLs, which is fewer than the over 80% reported for T-ALL generally.

Receptor amplification or capture employed PCR. Sequencing used an Illumina MiSeq. Characterization of TCR beta DJ and VDJ rearrangements was performed by next generation amplicon sequencing. The study's own analysis went as follows. The Vidjil software was used to analyze amplicon sequencing data and identify clonal TCR beta rearrangements. Two-tailed Fisher exact tests compared TCR beta rearrangement characteristics between RUNX1-mutated and wildtype groups. TCRdb handled the public reads itself, with Q25 trimming in fastp and clone calling in MiXCR, and kept productive beta chains. Rows are unified per CDR3 protein, each entry keeping the most common DNA and genes. TCRdb's processing, not the authors', yielded these V and J calls. The sample table lists some 97 distinct CDR3 sequences, about 65% of them with a count of one. The ten largest make up approximately 99% of the sample. In its sample, this clonotype comes out as large (0.1 to 1%). Its target antigen remains unknown. Per-base qualities were not stored, and no clone one base away is much larger.

For oncotyping and quantification of minimal residual disease, T-ALL samples were taken at diagnosis from children and adults treated according to protocol. Spanning cysteine to phenylalanine, the CDR3 consists of 16 amino acids. Kept here is only the CDR3 DNA, which spans 48 bases and is read in frame from base 1. V loses 4 bases at its end and J loses 2 bases; junction bases beyond the gene matches: 10. The CDR1 and CDR2 encoded by the germline V gene are SGHDN and FVKESK. The origin of this receptor is a male donor with T-cell acute lymphoblastic leukemia. Sequencing input: blood. The receptor chain draws on TRBV14 and TRBJ1-2; TRBD1 lines up with 7 middle nucleotides. CDR3 loop: CASSLTGAARNYGYTF. Read as DNA, the sequence is TGTGCCAGCAGCCTCACAGGGGCCGCCCGAAACTATGGCTACACCTTC.